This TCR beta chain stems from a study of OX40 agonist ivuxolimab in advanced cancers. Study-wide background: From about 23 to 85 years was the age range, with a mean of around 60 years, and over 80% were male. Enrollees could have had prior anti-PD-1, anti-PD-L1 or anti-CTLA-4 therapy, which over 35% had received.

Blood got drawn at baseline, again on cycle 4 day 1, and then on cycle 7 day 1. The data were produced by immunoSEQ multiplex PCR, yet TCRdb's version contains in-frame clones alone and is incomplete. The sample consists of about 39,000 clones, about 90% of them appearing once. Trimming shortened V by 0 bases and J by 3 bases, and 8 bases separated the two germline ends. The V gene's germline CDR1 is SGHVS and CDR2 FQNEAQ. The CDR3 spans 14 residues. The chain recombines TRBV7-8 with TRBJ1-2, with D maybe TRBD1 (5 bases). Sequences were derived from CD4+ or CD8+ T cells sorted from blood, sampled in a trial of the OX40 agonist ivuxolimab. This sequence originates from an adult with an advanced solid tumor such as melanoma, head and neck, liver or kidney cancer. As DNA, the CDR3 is TGTGCCAGCAGCTTAGCCAGGGTGGACTATGGCTACACCTTC. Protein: CASSLARVDYGYTF.